The 13 T cell receptor beta chains listed next were all sequenced from one sample in a study of cytomegalovirus exposure and HLA in healthy donors. The study ran its PCR with 60 Vbeta and 13 Jbeta primers. The table came from immunoSEQ multiplex PCR; TCRdb's copy has only in-frame clones and leaves some out. The table records over 100,000 clones, 80% to 85% of them present only once. The specimen was PBMCs. These TCRs come from a woman in her 30s in good health and CMV-seronegative.

This clone was seen repeatedly, ten times or more. V gene TRBV21-1 combines with J gene TRBJ1-1; the table's D call TRBD1 went unverified against the DNA. TRBV21-1 is tagged as a pseudogene. There are 14 residues in the CDR3. The CDR3 DNA sequence: TGTGCCAGCAGCAAAGTATCAGGGAACACTGAAGCTTTCTTT. Its translation: CASSKVSGNTEAFF.

The rearrangement uses TRBV30 and TRBJ1-2; D unresolved. This CDR3 region has 10 residues. V was clipped by 4 bases and J by 10 bases, with 10 bases between them. Germline assignment: CDR1 GTSNPN and CDR2 SVGIG (reference sequence). CDR3 protein: CAWMARDYTF. The CDR3 region has the DNA TGTGCCTGGATGGCGAGGGACTACACCTTC.

The chain is built from TRBV7-9 and TRBJ2-1; TRBD2 matches at 7 bases. This CDR3 contains 14 residues. Looked up from germline, CDR1 is SEHNR and CDR2 is FQNEAQ (reference sequence). J gave up 6 bases and V 1 base, and 3 bases lay outside the gene matches. This CDR3 is CASSLGLAGNEQFF. DNA of the CDR3: TGTGCCAGCAGCTTAGGACTAGCTGGCAATGAGCAGTTCTTC.

This clone was seen a few times. The chain combines TRBV6-1 with TRBJ2-1, with 9 bases identical to TRBD2. CDR3 length: 14 amino acids. Germline V lookup: CDR1 MNHNS, CDR2 SASEGT. V dropped 7 bases and J dropped 4; count of bases not matched to a gene: 5. As DNA, the CDR3 is TGTGCCAGCATTACCCTAGCGGGGTACAATGAGCAGTTCTTC. Translated: CASITLAGYNEQFF.

The gene calls are TRBV18 and TRBJ1-1, with D maybe TRBD1 (5 bases). Germline V gene sequence: CDR1 KGHSH, CDR2 LQKENI. V was shortened by 3 bases and J by 5 bases, with 13 bases between the two germline ends. The CDR3 consists of 14 residues. The CDR3 is CASSPRRVPTEAFF. The DNA of the CDR3 is TGTGCCAGCTCACCTCGCAGGGTACCGACTGAAGCTTTCTTT. The full variable domain, its missing parts supplied by reference TRBV18 and TRBJ1-1, is NAGVMQNPRHLVRRRGQEARLRCSPMKGHSHVYWYRQLPEEGLKFMVYLQKENIIDESGMPKERFSAEFPKEGPSILRIQQVVRGDSAAYFCASSPRRVPTEAFFGQGTRLTVV.

J is TRBJ2-3 and V is TRBV7-2; 15 positions match TRBD2. Germline V gene data show CDR1 as SGHTA and CDR2 as FQGNSA. The CDR3 sequence is 17 residues long. After removal of 5 bases from V and 5 bases from J, the junction contained 8 bases not matched to a gene. CDR3 DNA: TGTGCCAGCAGCCCGGGACTAGCGGGAGGTGGGGTAGATACGCAGTATTTT. Residues: CASSPGLAGGGVDTQYF.

This clone turned up a few times. Germline and junction disagree at one end, which may indicate a read error. The chain couples TRBV28 to TRBJ2-7; possible D gene TRBD1, 6 bases. The CDR3 contains 11 residues. Germline V CDR1 and CDR2: MDHEN, SYDVKM. CDR3 in DNA: TGTGCCAGCAGTCAGGGGCAGGGTACTATCTTC. It yields the protein CASSQGQGTIF. The full variable domain, completed using reference TRBV28 and TRBJ2-7, is DVKVTQSSRYLVKRTGEKVFLECVQDMDHENMFWYRQDPGLGLRLIYFSYDVKMKEKGDIPEGYSVSREKKERFSLILESASTNQTSMYLCASSQGQGTIFGPGTRLTVT.

The chain combines TRBV28 with TRBJ1-2; tentatively, D is TRBD1 (5 bases). Germline CDR1 MDHEN, CDR2 SYDVKM. This CDR3 contains 12 residues. Trimming pared 3 bases from V and 8 bases from J, leaving 10 bases between. CDR3 DNA: TGTGCCAGCAGTTTTGGGGCCGGGGGCTACACCTTC. Amino acid sequence: CASSFGAGGYTF.

The rearrangement joins TRBV7-9 to TRBJ2-5, with 13 bases fitting TRBD2. With 4 bases clipped from V and 4 bases from J, the junction kept 6 bases outside the gene matches. CDR1 is SEHNR, CDR2 FQNEAQ, per germline (reference sequence). The CDR3 contains 16 residues. The DNA for the CDR3 is TGTGCCAGCAGCTCCGGGACTAGCGGGAATCGAGAGACCCAGTACTTC. This translates into CASSSGTSGNRETQYF. The whole variable domain, filled in from reference TRBV7-9 and TRBJ2-5, reads DTGVSQNPRHKITKRGQNVTFRCDPISEHNRLYWYRQTLGQGPEFLTYFQNEAQLEKSRLLSDRFSAERPKGSFSTLEIQRTEQGDSAMYLCASSSGTSGNRETQYFGPGTRLLVL.

This chain uses TRBV4-2 with TRBJ2-7; 11 bases fit TRBD2. CDR1 and CDR2 (germline): LGHNA, YNFKEQ. Trimming took 0 bases from V and 2 from J; bases not matched to a gene: 3. The CDR3 covers 16 residues. The CDR3 nucleotides read TGTGCCAGCAGCCAAGAGGGGACTAGCGGAACCTACGAGCAGTACTTC. This encodes CASSQEGTSGTYEQYF.

The V gene is TRBV4-3, the J gene TRBJ1-2; the D gene is possibly TRBD1 (6 bases). V lost 0 bases, J lost 8 bases, and 13 bases lay in between. This CDR3 comprises 14 residues. Per the germline V gene, CDR1 is LGHNA and CDR2 is YSLEER. In nucleotides, the CDR3 is TGCGCCAGCAGCCAAGACAGGGACATGGGCGGCTACACCTTC. This codes for CASSQDRDMGGYTF.

V is TRBV2 and J is TRBJ1-4; D remains ambiguous. The germline CDR1 and CDR2 sequences are SNHLY and FYNNEI. The CDR3 consists of 11 residues. Trimming removed 8 bases at V and 6 bases at J, with 7 bases between. This CDR3 is CASGQDEKLFF. CDR3 coding DNA: TGTGCCAGCGGCCAGGATGAAAAACTGTTTTTT.

V and J are TRBV30 and TRBJ2-3; 12 positions agree with TRBD2. The CDR3 has 14 residues. Germline trimming cut 5 bases from V and 3 bases from J; bases unmatched to any gene: 3. CDR1 and CDR2 from the germline V gene are GTSNPN and SVGIG (reference sequence). Here the CDR3 reads CAWAGTSGTDTQYF. CDR3 bases: TGTGCCTGGGCCGGGACTAGCGGGACAGATACGCAGTATTTT.